What follows describes a single T cell receptor beta chain. Antigen specificity is unknown. This entry belongs to a study of glioma-infiltrating T cells. The wider study: Target coverage was roughly 4.5- to 10-fold for about a million blood T cells. Study-level points and caveats: Gliomas, especially low-grade, showed above-expected tissue-blood divergence; non-neoplastic patients showed below. Signature shared blood CDR3 motifs were enriched in low-divergence and depleted in high-divergence patients.

Using RNA template, CDR3s of TCR alpha and beta were amplified with iRepertoire arm-PCR. TCRdb recomputed calls from the multiplex PCR reads with MiXCR, one row per CDR3 protein. The sample holds about 380,000 distinct CDR3 sequences, 41% seen once. The CDR3 is 13 amino acids. Trimming shortened V by 1 base and J by 3 bases, and 6 bases separated the two germline ends. Germline CDR1 is SEHNR and CDR2 is FQNEAQ (reference sequence). This sequence was found in a human donor with low-grade glioma or glioblastoma, undergoing nonglioma brain surgery, or in good health (not recorded which). The rearrangement uses TRBV7-9 and TRBJ1-2; D unclear. The material sequenced was glioma tissue, nonneoplastic brain tissue, or PBMCs (not recorded which). The DNA of the CDR3 is TGTGCCAGCAGCTTAGATGGGGACTATGGCTACACCTTC. This sequence encodes CASSLDGDYGYTF.